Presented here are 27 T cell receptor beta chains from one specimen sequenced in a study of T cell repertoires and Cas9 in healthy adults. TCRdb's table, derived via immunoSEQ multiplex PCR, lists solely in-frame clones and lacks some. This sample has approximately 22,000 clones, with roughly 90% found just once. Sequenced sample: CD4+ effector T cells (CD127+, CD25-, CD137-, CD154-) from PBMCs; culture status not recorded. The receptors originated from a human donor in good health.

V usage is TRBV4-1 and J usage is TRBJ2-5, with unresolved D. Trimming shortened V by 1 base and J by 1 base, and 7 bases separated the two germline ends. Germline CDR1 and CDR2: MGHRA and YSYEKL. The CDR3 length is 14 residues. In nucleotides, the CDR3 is TGCGCCAGCAGCCAAGTGGCAGTCCAAGAGACCCAGTACTTC. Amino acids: CASSQVAVQETQYF.

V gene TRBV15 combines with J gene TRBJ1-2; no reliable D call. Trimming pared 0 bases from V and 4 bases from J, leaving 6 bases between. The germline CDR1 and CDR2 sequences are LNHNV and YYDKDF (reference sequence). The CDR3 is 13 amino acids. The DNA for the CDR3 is TGTGCCACCAGCAGAGACAGCCTCTATGGCTACACCTTC. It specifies CATSRDSLYGYTF. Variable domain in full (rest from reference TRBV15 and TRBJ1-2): DAMVIQNPRYQVTQFGKPVTLSCSQTLNHNVMYWYQQKSSQAPKLLFHYYDKDFNNEADTPDNFQSRRPNTSFCFLDIRSPGLGDTAMYLCATSRDSLYGYTFGSGTRLTVV.

The CDR3 loop reads CASSLEFTRGPEAFF. The CDR3 nucleotides read TGTGCCAGCAGCTTAGAATTCACCAGGGGCCCTGAAGCTTTCTTT. V usage is TRBV11-2 and J usage is TRBJ1-1; the D gene is possibly TRBD1 (6 bases). CDR1 is SGHAT and CDR2 is FQNNGV in the germline V gene. V lost 0 bases to trimming and J lost 6 bases, with 14 bases between them. CDR3 length equals 15 residues.

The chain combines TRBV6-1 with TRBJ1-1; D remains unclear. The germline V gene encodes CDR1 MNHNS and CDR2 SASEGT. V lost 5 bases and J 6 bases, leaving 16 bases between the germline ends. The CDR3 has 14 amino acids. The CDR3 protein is CASSQESTSAEAFF. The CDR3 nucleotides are TGTGCCAGCAGTCAAGAATCGACCTCGGCTGAAGCTTTCTTT.

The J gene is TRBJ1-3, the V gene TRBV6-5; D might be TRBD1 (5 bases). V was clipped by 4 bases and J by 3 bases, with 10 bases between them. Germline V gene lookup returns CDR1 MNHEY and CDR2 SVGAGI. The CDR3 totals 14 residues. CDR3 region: CASSFLGGGNTIYF. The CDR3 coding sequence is TGTGCCAGCAGTTTCCTCGGGGGTGGAAACACCATATATTTT.

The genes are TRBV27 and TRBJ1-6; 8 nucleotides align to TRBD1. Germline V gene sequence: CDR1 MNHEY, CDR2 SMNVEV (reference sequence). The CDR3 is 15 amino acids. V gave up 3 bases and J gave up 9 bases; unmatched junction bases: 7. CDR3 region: CASSFSGTGRSPLHF. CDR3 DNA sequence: TGTGCCAGCAGTTTCTCCGGGACAGGTCGTTCACCCCTCCACTTT.

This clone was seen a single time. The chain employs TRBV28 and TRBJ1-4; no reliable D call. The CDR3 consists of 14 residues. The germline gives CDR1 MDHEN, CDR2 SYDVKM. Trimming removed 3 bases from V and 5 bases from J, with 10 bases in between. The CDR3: CASSFRVGNEKLFF. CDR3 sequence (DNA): TGTGCCAGCAGTTTTCGGGTGGGGAATGAAAAACTGTTTTTT.

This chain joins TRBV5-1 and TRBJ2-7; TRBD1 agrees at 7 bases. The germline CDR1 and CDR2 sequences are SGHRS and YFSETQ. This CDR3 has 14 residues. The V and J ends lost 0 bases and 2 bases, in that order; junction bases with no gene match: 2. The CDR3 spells CASSLDQGAYEQYF. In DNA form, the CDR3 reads TGCGCCAGCAGCTTGGATCAGGGGGCCTACGAGCAGTACTTC.

In nucleotides, the CDR3 is TGTGCCAGCAGCACGGATCGCAATCAGCCCCAGCATTTT. Translation: CASSTDRNQPQHF. The chain is built from TRBV7-6 and TRBJ1-5; D call uncertain. CDR1 SGHVS and CDR2 FNYEAQ come from the germline V gene. The CDR3 has 13 amino acids. The V end was cut by 5 bases, the J end by 2 bases, with 7 bases between. Looking up the rest from reference TRBV7-6 and TRBJ1-5 gives the full variable domain: GAGVSQSPRYKVTKRGQDVALRCDPISGHVSLYWYRQALGQGPEFLTYFNYEAQQDKSGLPNDRFSAERPEGSISTLTIQRTEQRDSAMYRCASSTDRNQPQHFGDGTRLSIL.

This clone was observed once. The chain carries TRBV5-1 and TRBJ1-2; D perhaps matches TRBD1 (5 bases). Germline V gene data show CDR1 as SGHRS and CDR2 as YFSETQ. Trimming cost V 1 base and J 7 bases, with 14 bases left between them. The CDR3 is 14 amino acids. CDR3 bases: TGCGCCAGCAGCTTGTTTGCGCAGGGCAGTGGCTACACCTTC. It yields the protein CASSLFAQGSGYTF.

The CDR3 DNA follows: TGTGCCAGTAGTGGTAGACAGGGGGGCTTCTACGAGCAGTACTTC. This codes for CASSGRQGGFYEQYF. The chain recombines TRBV19 with TRBJ2-7; 9 bases line up with TRBD1. Losses at the gene ends were 5 bases for V and 3 bases for J; bases not matched to a gene: 8. The CDR3 totals 15 residues. CDR1 is LNHDA and CDR2 is SQIVND in the germline V gene (reference sequence).

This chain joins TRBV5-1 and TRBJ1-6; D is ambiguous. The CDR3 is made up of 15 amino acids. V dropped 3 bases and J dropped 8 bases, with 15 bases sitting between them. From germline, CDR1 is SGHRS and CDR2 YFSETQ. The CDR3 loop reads CASSSQRVEDSPLHF. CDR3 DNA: TGCGCCAGCAGCTCGCAAAGGGTGGAGGATTCACCCCTCCACTTT.

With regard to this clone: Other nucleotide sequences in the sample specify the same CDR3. The CDR3 is CASSLYLAGGSSGANVLTF. The CDR3 DNA reads TGTGCCAGCAGCTTGTACTTAGCGGGGGGGTCAAGTGGGGCCAACGTCCTGACTTTC. The chain joins TRBV5-6 to TRBJ2-6, with 11 bases lining up with TRBD2. The CDR3 spans 19 residues. V gave up 1 base and J gave up 3 bases; unmatched junction bases: 9. Germline-derived CDR1 and CDR2 are SGHDT and YYEEEE.

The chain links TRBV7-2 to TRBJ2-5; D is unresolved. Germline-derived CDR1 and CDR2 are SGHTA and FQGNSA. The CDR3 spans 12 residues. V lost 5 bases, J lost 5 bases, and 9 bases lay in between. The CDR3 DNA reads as TGTGCCAGCAGCAAACGGACGGAGACCCAGTACTTC. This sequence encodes CASSKRTETQYF.

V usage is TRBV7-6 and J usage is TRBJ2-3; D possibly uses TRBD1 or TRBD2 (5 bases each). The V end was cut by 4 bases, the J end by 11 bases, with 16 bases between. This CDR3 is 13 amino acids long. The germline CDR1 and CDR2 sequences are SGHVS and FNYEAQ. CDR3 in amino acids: CASSYGGSREQYF. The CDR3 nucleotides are TGTGCCAGCAGCTATGGGGGTAGCCGCGAGCAGTATTTT.

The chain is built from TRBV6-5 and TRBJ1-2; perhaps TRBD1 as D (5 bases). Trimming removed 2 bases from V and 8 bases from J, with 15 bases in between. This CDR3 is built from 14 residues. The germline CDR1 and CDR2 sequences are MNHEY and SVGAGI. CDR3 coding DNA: TGTGCCAGCAGTTACGTGGAGGGGACGAGGGGCTACACCTTC. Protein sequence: CASSYVEGTRGYTF.

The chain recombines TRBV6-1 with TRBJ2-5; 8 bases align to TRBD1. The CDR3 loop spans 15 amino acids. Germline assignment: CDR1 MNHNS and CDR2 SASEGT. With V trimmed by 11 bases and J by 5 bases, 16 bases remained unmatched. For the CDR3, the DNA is TGTGCCGGAGGCTTTGGGACAGGTGGTAGGGAGACCCAGTACTTC. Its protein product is CAGGFGTGGRETQYF.

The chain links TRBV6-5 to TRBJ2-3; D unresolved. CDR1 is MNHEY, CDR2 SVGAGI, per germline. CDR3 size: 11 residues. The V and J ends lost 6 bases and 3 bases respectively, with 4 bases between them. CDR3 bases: TGTGCCAGCAGGAAAACAGATACGCAGTATTTT. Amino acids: CASRKTDTQYF.

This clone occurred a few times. The CDR3 loop is CASSLGTVGEKLFF. The CDR3 DNA follows: TGCGCCAGCAGCCTTGGGACAGTTGGTGAAAAACTGTTTTTT. J is TRBJ1-4 and V is TRBV5-1; 7 bases agree with TRBD1. V dropped 4 bases and J dropped 7; count of bases not matched to a gene: 7. The CDR3 contains 14 residues. In germline, CDR1 is SGHRS, CDR2 YFSETQ.

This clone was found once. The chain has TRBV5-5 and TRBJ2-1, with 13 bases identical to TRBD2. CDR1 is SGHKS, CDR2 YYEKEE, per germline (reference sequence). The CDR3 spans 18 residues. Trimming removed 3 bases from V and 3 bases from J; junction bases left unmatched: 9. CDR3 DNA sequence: TGTGCCAGCAGCTACGGACTAGCGGGGGAGGCGATCTACAATGAGCAGTTCTTC. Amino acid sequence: CASSYGLAGEAIYNEQFF. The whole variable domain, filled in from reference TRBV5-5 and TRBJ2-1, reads DAGVTQSPTHLIKTRGQQVTLRCSPISGHKSVSWYQQVLGQGPQFIFQYYEKEERGRGNFPDRFSARQFPNYSSELNVNALLLGDSALYLCASSYGLAGEAIYNEQFFGPGTRLTVL.

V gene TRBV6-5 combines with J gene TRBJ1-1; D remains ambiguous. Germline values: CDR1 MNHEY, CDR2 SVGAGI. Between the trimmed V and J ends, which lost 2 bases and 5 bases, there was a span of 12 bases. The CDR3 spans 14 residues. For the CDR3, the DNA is TGTGCCAGCAGTTACGAGCCGGGAAGTACTGAAGCTTTCTTT. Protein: CASSYEPGSTEAFF.

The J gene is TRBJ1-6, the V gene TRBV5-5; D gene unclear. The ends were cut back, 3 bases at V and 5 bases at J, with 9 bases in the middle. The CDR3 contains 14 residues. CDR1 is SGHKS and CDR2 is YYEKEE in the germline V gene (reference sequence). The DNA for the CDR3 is TGTGCCAGCAGCTGGCTAGCCGATAATTCACCCCTCCACTTT. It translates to CASSWLADNSPLHF.

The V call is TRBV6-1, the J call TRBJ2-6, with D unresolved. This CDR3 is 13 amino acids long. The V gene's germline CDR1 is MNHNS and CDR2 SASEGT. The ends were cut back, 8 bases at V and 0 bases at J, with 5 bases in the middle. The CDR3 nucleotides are TGTGCCAGCGAGAGCTCTGGGGCCAACGTCCTGACTTTC. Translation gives CASESSGANVLTF.

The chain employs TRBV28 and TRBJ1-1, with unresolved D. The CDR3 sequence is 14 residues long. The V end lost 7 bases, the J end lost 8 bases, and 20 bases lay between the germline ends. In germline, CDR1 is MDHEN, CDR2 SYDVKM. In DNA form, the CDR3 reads TGTGCCAGCAAGGAGGTTAGGTTCGAGACCGAAGCTTTCTTT. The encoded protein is CASKEVRFETEAFF.

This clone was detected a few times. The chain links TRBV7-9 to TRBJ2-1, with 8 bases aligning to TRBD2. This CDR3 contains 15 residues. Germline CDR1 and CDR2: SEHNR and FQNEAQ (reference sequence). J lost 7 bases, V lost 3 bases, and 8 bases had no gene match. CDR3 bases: TGTGCCAGCAGCTTTGGTAGCGGGGTGAATAATGAGCAGTTCTTC. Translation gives CASSFGSGVNNEQFF.

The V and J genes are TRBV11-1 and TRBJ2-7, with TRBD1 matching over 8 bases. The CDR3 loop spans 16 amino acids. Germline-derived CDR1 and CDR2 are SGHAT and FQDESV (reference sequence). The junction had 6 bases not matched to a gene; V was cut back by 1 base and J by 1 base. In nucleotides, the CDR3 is TGTGCCAGCAGCTTAGAAGAGCAGGGGGCTTCCTACGAGCAGTACTTC. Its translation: CASSLEEQGASYEQYF.

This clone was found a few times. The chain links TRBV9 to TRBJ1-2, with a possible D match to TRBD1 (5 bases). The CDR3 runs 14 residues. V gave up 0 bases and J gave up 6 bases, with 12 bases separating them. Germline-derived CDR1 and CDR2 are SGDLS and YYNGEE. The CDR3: CASSVVSGSDGYTF. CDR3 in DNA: TGTGCCAGCAGCGTAGTCTCAGGGTCCGATGGCTACACCTTC.